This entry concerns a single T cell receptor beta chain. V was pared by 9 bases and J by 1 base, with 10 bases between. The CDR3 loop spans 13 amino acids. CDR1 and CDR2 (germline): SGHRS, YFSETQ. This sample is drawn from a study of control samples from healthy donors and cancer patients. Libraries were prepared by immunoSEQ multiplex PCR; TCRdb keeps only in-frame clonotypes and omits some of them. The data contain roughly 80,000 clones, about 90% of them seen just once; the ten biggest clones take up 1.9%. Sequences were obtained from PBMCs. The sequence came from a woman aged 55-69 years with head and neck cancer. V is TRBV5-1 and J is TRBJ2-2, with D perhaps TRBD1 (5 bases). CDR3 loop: CATPGQNTGELFF. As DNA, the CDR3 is TGCGCCACCCCAGGACAGAACACCGGGGAGCTGTTTTTT.